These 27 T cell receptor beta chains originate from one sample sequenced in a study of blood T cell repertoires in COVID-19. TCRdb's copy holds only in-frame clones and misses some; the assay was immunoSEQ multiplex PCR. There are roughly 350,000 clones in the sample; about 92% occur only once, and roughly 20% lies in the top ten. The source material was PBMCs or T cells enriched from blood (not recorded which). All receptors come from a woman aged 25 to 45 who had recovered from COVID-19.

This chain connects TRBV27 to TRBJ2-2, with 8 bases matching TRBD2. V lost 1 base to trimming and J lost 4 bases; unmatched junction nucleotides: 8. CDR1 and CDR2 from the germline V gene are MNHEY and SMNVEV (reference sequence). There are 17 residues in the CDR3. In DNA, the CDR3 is TGTGCCAGCAGTTTATTCTATACGGGAGGGTCCACCGGGGAGCTGTTTTTT. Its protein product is CASSLFYTGGSTGELFF.

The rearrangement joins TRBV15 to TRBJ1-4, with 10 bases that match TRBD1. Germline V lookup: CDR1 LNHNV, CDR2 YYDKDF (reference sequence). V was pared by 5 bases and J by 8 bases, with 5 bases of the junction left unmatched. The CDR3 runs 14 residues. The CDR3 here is CATSLGQGKEKLFF. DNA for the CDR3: TGTGCCACCAGCCTGGGACAGGGGAAGGAAAAACTGTTTTTT.

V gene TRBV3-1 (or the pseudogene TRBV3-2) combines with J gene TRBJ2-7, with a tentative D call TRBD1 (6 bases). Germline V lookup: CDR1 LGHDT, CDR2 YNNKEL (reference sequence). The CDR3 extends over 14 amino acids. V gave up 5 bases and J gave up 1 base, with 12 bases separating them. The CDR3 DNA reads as TGTGCCAGCAGCACTCCAGGGACATCCTACGAGCAGTACTTC. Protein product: CASSTPGTSYEQYF.

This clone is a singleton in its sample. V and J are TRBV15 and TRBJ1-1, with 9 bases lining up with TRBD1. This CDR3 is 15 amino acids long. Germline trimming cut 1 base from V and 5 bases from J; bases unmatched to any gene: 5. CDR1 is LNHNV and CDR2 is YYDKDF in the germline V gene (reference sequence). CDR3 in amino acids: CATSRAGTGSTEAFF. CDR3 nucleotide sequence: TGTGCCACCAGCAGAGCCGGGACAGGGAGTACTGAAGCTTTCTTT.

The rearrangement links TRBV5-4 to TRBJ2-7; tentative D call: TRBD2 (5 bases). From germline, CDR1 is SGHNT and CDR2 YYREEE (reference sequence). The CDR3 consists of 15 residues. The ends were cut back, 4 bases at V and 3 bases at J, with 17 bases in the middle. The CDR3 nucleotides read TGTGCCAGCAGCGGCGGGTCTCGGCCCAACTACGAGCAGTACTTC. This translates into CASSGGSRPNYEQYF. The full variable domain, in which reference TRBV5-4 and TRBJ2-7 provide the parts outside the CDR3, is ETGVTQSPTHLIKTRGQQVTLRCSSQSGHNTVSWYQQALGQGPQFIFQYYREEENGRGNFPPRFSGLQFPNYSSELNVNALELDDSALYLCASSGGSRPNYEQYFGPGTRLTVT.

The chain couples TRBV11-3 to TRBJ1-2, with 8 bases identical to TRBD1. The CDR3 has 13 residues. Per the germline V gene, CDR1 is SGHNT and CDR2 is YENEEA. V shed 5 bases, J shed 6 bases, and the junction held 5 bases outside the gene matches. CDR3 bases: TGTGCCAGCAGCCCAGACAGGGGCCATGGCTACACCTTC. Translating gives CASSPDRGHGYTF.

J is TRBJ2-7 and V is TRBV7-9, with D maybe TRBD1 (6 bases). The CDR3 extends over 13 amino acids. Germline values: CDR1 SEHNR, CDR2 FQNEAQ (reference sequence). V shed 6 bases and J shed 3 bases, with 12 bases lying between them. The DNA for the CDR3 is TGTGCCAGCAGGTCAGGGGTATTCTACGAGCAGTACTTC. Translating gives CASRSGVFYEQYF.

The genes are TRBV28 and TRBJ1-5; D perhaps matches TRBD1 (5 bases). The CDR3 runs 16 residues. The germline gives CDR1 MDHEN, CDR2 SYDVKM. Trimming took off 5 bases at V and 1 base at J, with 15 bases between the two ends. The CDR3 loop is CASSPPRGYSNQPQHF. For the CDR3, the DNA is TGTGCCAGCAGTCCTCCTCGGGGGTACAGCAATCAGCCCCAGCATTTT. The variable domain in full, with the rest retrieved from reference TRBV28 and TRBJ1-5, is DVKVTQSSRYLVKRTGEKVFLECVQDMDHENMFWYRQDPGLGLRLIYFSYDVKMKEKGDIPEGYSVSREKKERFSLILESASTNQTSMYLCASSPPRGYSNQPQHFGDGTRLSIL.

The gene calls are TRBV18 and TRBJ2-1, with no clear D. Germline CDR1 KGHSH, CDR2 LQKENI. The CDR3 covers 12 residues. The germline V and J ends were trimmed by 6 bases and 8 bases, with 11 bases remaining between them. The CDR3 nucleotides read TGTGCCAGCTCCCCTGTCCGGGATGAGCAGTTCTTC. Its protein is CASSPVRDEQFF.

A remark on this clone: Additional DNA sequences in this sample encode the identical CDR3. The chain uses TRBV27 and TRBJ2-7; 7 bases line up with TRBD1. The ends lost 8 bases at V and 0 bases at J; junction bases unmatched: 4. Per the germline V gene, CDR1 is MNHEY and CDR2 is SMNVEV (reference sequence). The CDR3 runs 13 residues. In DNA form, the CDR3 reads TGTGCCAGCGGCCGGGACAGCTCCTACGAGCAGTACTTC. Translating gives CASGRDSSYEQYF.

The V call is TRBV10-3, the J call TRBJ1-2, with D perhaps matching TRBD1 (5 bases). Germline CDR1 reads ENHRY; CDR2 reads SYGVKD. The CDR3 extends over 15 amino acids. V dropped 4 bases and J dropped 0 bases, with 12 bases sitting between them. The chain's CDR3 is CAISVGDRANYGYTF. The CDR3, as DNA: TGTGCCATCAGTGTTGGCGACAGAGCTAACTATGGCTACACCTTC.

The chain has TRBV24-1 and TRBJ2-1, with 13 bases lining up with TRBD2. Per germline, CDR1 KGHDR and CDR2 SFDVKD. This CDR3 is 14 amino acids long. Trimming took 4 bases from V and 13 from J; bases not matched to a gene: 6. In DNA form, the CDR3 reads TGTGCCACCAGTGAAGCCGGGACTAGCGGGAAACAGTTCTTC. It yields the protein CATSEAGTSGKQFF.

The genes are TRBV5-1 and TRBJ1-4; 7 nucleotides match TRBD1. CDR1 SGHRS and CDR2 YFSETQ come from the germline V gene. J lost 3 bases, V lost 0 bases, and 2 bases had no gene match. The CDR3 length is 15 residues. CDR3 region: CASSLGGTANEKLFF. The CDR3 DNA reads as TGCGCCAGCAGCTTGGGCGGGACAGCTAATGAAAAACTGTTTTTT.

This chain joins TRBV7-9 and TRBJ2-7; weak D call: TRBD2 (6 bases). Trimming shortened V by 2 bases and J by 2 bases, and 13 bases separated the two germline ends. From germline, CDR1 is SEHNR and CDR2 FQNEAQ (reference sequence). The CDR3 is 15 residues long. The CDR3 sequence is CASSLRAGYTYEQYF. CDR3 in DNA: TGTGCCAGCAGCTTAAGGGCGGGATACACCTACGAGCAGTACTTC.

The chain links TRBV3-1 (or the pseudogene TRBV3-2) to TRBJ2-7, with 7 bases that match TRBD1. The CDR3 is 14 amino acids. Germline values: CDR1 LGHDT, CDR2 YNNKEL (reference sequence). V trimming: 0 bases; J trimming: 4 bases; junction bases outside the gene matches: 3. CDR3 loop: CASSQEGRGYEQYF. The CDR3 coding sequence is TGTGCCAGCAGCCAAGAGGGCAGGGGGTACGAGCAGTACTTC.

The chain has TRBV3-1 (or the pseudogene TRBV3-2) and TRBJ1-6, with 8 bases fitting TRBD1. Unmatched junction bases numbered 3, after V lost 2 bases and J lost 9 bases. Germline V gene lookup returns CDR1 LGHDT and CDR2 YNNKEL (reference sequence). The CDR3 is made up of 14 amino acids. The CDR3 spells CASSQSTGASPLHF. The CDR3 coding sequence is TGTGCCAGCAGCCAATCGACAGGGGCTTCACCCCTCCACTTT.

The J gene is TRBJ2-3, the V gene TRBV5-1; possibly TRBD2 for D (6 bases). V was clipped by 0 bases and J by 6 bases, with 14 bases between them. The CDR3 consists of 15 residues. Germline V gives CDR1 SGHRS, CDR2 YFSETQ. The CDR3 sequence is CASSLDGTSPDTQYF. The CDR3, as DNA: TGCGCCAGCAGCTTGGACGGGACTTCTCCCGATACGCAGTATTTT.

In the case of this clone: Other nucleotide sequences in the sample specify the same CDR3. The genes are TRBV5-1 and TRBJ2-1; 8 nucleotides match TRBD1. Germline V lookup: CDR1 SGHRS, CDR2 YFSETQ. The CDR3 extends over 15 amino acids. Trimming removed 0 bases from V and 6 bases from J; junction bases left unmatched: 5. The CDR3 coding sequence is TGCGCCAGCAGCTTGGGCCAGGGGGCAGGCAATGAGCAGTTCTTC. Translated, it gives CASSLGQGAGNEQFF.

The CDR3 DNA reads as TGTGCCAGCAGCCAGATTGGGACAGGATCAGGGACGCAGTATTTT. Encoded protein: CASSQIGTGSGTQYF. The chain recombines TRBV3-1 (or the pseudogene TRBV3-2) with TRBJ2-3; 8 bases align to TRBD1. Germline assignment: CDR1 LGHDT and CDR2 YNNKEL (reference sequence). Trimming at V came to 3 bases and at J to 9 bases, leaving 11 bases not matched to a gene. The CDR3 runs to 15 residues.

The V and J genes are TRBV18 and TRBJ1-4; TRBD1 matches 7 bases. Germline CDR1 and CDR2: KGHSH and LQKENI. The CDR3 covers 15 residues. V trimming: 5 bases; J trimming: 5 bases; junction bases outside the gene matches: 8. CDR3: CASSGSGTENEKLFF. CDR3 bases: TGTGCCAGCTCAGGATCCGGGACAGAGAATGAAAAACTGTTTTTT.

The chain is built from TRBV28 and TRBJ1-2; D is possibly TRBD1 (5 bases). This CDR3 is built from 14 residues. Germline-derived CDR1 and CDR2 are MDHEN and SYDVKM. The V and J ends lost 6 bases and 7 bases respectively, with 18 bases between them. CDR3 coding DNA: TGTGCCAGCAGCTCCGGGGGGGGTGGTAGTGGCTACACCTTC. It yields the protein CASSSGGGGSGYTF.

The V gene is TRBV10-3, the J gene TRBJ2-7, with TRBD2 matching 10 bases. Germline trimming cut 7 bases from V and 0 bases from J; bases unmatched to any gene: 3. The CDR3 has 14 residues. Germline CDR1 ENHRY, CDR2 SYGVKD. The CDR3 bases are TGTGCCATCATGCAGCGGGAGGGCTCCTACGAGCAGTACTTC. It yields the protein CAIMQREGSYEQYF.

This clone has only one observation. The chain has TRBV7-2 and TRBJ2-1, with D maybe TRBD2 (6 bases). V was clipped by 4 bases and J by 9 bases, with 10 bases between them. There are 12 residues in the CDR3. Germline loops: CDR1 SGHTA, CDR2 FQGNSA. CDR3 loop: CASSSAGLEQFF. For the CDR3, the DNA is TGTGCCAGCAGCTCGGCGGGGCTTGAGCAGTTCTTC. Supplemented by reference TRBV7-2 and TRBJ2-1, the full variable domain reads GAGVSQSPSNKVTEKGKDVELRCDPISGHTALYWYRQSLGQGLEFLIYFQGNSAPDKSGLPSDRFSAERTGGSVSTLTIQRTQQEDSAVYLCASSSAGLEQFFGPGTRLTVL.

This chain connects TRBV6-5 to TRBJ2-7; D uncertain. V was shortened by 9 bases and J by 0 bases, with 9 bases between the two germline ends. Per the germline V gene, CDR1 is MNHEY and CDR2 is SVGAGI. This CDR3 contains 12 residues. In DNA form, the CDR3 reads TGTGCCAGTACAACGAACTCCTACGAGCAGTACTTC. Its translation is CASTTNSYEQYF.

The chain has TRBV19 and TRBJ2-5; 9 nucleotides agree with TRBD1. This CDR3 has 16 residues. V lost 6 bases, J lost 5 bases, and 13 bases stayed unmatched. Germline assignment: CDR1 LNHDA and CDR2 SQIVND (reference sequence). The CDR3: CASSRVQGAGKETQYF. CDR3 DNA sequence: TGTGCCAGTAGCAGAGTACAGGGGGCGGGGAAGGAGACCCAGTACTTC.

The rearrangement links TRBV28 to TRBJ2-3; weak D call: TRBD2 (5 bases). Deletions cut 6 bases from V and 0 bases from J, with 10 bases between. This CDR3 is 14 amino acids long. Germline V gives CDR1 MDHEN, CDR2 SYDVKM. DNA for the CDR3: TGTGCCAGCAGAGTTCGGGGTAGCACAGATACGCAGTATTTT. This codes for CASRVRGSTDTQYF.

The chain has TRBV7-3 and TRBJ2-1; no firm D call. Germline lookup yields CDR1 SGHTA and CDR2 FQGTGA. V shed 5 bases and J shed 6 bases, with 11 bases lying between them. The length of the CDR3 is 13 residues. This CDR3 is CASSPPLANEQFF. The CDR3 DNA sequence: TGTGCCAGCAGCCCCCCCTTAGCCAATGAGCAGTTCTTC.